This T cell receptor beta chain was recovered during a study of siplizumab effects on memory and regulatory T cells. General study results and limits: Among mappable alloreactive CD4+ clones, the Treg-derived fraction averaged 68.8% with siplizumab versus around 26% in controls. Unstimulated subset assignment was obtained for only a minor fraction of alloreactive clones. Naive or memory phenotype assignment was not possible for roughly 75-95% of proliferating CD4+ or CD8+ clones. Memory T cells appeared less diverse than naive cells, which seemed to contribute substantially to alloresponse.

This clone has only one observation. The antigen remains undetermined. Sequenced by immunoSEQ multiplex PCR; TCRdb stores in-frame clones only, minus some. The data contain 95,000 to 100,000 clones, around 90% of them singletons. The V gene lost 2 bases and the J gene lost 7 bases, with 5 bases spanning the gap. Germline V CDR1 and CDR2: KGHSH, LQKENI. This CDR3 contains 12 residues. This rearrangement joins TRBV18 to TRBJ1-4; D unclear. This sequence was found in a human donor in good health. Input material: non-Treg CD4+ T cells sorted from blood. The CDR3 sequence: CASSPMPEKLFF. For the CDR3, the DNA is TGTGCCAGCTCACCAATGCCTGAAAAACTGTTTTTT.